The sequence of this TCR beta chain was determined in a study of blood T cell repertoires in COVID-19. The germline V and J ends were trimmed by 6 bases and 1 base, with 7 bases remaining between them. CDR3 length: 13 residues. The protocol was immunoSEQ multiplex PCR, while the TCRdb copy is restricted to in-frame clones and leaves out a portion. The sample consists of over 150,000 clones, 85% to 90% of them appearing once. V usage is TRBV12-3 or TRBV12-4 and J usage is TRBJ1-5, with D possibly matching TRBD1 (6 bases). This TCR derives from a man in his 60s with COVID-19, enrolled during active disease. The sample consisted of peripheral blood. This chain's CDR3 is CASRGTSNQPQHF. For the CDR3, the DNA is TGTGCCAGCAGGGGGACAAGCAATCAGCCCCAGCATTTT.